This TCR beta chain was obtained from a study of T cell clonotyping in hematopoietic cell transplantation. At the level of the study: Pretransplant recipient samples were taken after cytoreduction.

Only in-frame clones appear in the TCRdb table, and some are missing; sequencing was by immunoSEQ multiplex PCR. The table has roughly 30,000 clones, approximately 80% seen once. Time point: recipient sample about 28 days before transplant, after cytoreduction. Samples: about 28 days before transplant, then days 30, 100 and 180 after. As for this clone: Its specificity is unknown.

V lost 5 bases to trimming and J lost 0 bases, with 5 bases between them. Germline V gene sequence: CDR1 SGHTA, CDR2 FQGNSA. The length of the CDR3 is 13 residues. Overall study findings and caveats: After transplant, recipient diversity fell while pathologically expanded clonotypes grew through day 180. Graft donor and pretransplant recipient Inverse Simpson Index values predicted broader posttransplant TCR diversity.

Sequencing was performed on peripheral blood mononuclear cells, taken before stem cell transplant. The receptor comes from a woman aged 30 to 39 with chronic myeloid leukemia. Some clones in this sample may be carry-over from other donors' samples. The V gene is TRBV7-2, the J gene TRBJ1-5; no clear D gene. This chain's CDR3 is CASSTYSNQPQHF. CDR3 nucleotide sequence: TGTGCCAGCAGCACATATAGCAATCAGCCCCAGCATTTT.